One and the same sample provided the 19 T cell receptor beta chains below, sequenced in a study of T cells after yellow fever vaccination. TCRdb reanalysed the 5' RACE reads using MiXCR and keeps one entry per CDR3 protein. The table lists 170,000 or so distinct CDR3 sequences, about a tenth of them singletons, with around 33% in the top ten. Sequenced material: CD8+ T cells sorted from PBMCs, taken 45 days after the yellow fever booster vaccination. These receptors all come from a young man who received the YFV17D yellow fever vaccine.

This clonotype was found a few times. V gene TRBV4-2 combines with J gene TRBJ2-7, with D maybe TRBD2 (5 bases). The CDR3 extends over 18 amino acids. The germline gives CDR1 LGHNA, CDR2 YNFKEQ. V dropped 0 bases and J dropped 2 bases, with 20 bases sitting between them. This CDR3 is CASSQEEAGRDGAYEQYF. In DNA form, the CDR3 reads TGTGCCAGCAGCCAAGAAGAGGCCGGCCGAGACGGGGCCTACGAGCAGTACTTC.

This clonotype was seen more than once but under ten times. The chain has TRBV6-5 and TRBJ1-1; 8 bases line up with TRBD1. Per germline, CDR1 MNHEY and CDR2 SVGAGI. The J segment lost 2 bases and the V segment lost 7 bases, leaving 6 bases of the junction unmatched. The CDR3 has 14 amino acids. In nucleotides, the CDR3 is TGTGCCAGCACCCAGGACAGGGCAAACACTGAAGCTTTCTTT. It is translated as CASTQDRANTEAFF.

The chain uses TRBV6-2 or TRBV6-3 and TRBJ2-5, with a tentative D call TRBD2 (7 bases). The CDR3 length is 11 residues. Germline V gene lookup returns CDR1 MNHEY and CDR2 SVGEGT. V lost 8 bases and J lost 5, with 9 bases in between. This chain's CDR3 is CASEGGETQYF. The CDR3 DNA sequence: TGTGCCAGCGAGGGGGGGGAGACCCAGTACTTC.

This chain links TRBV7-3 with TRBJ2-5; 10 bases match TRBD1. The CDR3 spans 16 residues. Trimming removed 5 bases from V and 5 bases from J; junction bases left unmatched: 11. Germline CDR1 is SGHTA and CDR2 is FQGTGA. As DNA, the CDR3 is TGTGCCAGCAGCCCAGGACAGGGGGGCAGATGGGAGACCCAGTACTTC. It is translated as CASSPGQGGRWETQYF.

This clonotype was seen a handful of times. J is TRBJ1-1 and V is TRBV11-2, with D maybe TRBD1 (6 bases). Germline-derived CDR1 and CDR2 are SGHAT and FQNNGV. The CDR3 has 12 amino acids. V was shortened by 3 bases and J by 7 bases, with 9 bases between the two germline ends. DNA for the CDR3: TGTGCCAGCAGCTTCGGGGGCGGTGAAGCTTTCTTT. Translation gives CASSFGGGEAFF.

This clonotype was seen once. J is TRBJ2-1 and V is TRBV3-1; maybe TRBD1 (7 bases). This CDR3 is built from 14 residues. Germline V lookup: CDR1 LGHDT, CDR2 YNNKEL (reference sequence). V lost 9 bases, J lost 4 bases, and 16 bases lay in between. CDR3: CASEDRAGYNEQFF. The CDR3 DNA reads TGTGCCAGTGAAGACAGGGCGGGGTACAATGAGCAGTTCTTC.

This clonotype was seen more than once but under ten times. The CDR3 sequence is CASSPWTGGTDTQYF. The CDR3, as DNA: TGTGCCAGCAGCCCCTGGACTGGGGGCACAGATACGCAGTATTTT. J is TRBJ2-3 and V is TRBV11-3, with D possibly being TRBD2 (5 bases). Between the trimmed V and J ends, which lost 5 bases and 1 base, there was a span of 13 bases. CDR1 SGHNT and CDR2 YENEEA come from the germline V gene. CDR3 length: 15 residues.

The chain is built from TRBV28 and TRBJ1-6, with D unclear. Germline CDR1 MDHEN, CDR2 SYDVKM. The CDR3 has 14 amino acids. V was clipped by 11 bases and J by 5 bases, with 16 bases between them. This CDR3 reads CAFKGSTHNSPLHF. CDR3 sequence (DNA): TGTGCCTTTAAGGGCAGCACCCATAATTCACCCCTCCACTTT.

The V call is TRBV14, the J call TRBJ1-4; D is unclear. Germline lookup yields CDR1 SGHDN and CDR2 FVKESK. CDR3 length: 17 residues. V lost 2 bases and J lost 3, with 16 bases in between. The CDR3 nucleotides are TGTGCCAGCAGCCAAAGCGGGATGGGGTTCCCTAATGAAAAACTGTTTTTT. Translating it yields CASSQSGMGFPNEKLFF.

In nucleotides, the CDR3 is TGTGCCAGCAGTGAATTCACTGAAGCTTTCTTT. As protein: CASSEFTEAFF. The J gene is TRBJ1-1, the V gene TRBV6-1; D gene ambiguous. The CDR3 contains 11 residues. V lost 2 bases, J lost 4 bases, and 2 bases lay in between. From germline, CDR1 is MNHNS and CDR2 SASEGT.

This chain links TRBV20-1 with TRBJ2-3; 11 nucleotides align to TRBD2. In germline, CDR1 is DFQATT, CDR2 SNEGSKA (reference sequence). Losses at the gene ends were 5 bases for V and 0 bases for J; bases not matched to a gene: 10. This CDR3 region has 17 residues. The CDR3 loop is CSASSTSGVSSTDTQYF. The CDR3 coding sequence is TGCAGTGCTTCCTCGACTAGCGGGGTATCTAGCACAGATACGCAGTATTTT.

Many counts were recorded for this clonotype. This CDR3 is CASSLAGMGNIQYF. For the CDR3, the DNA is TGTGCCAGCAGTTTAGCGGGGATGGGGAACATTCAGTACTTC. This chain joins TRBV12-3 or TRBV12-4 and TRBJ2-4, with D unclear. V was trimmed by 0 bases and J by 7 bases, leaving 10 bases between them. The CDR3 is 14 residues long.

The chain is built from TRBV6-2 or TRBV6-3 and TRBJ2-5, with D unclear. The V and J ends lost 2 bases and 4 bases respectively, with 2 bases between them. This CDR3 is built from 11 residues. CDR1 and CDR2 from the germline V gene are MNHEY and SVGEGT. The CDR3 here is CASSYPETQYF. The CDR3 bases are TGTGCCAGCAGTTACCCAGAGACCCAGTACTTC.

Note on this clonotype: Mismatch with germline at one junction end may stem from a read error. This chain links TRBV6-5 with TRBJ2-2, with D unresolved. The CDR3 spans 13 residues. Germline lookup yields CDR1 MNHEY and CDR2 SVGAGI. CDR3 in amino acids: CASSRSNAGELFF. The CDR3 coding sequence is TGTGCCAGCAGCAGATCGAACGCCGGGGAGCTGTTTTTT.

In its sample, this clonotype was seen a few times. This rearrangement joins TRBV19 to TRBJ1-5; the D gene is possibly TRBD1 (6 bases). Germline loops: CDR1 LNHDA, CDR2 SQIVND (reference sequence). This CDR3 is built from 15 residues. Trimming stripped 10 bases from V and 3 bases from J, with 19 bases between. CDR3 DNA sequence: TGTGCCACCTCATGGTCATGGGACACCAATCAGCCCCAGCATTTT. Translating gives CATSWSWDTNQPQHF.

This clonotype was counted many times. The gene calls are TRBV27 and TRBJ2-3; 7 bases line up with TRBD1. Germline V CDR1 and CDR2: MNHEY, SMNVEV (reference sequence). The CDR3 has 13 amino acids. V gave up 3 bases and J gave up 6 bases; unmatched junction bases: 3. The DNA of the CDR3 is TGTGCCAGCAGTTTGACAGGGCGGGATACGCAGTATTTT. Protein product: CASSLTGRDTQYF.

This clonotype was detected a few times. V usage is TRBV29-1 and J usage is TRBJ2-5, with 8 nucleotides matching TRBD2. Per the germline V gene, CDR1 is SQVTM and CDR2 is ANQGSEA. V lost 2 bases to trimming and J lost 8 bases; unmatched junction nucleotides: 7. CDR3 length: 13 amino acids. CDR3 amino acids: CSVEPGGTVTQYF. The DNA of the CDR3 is TGCAGCGTTGAACCGGGGGGGACGGTTACCCAGTACTTC.

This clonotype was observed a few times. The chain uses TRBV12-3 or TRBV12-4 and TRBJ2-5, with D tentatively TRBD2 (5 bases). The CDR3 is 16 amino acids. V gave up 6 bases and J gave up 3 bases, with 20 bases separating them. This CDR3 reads CASSRGNLKAKETQYF. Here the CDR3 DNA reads TGTGCCAGCAGCAGAGGGAATTTAAAGGCTAAAGAGACCCAGTACTTC.

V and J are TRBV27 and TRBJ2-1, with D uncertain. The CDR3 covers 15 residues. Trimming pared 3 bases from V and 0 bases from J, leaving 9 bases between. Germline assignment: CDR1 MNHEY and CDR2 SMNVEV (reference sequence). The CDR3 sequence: CASSFRIRSYNEQFF. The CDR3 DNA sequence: TGTGCCAGCAGTTTCAGGATCCGCTCCTACAATGAGCAGTTCTTC.